The 32 T cell receptor beta chains below all came from one sample that was sequenced in a study of blood T cells in healthy people across ages (dated by TCRdb to between 2014 and 2016). Receptors were amplified or captured by 5' RACE. The sequencer was an Illumina HiSeq 2500. The second PCR ran for roughly 7 to 11 cycles and used a J-beta primer mix along with a sample-barcoded 5' primer. Starting from the raw public reads, TCRdb applied fastp trimming at Q25, assembled clones with MiXCR and retained in-frame beta chains. Rows with one shared CDR3 protein collapse into an entry with the most common genes and DNA. The sample records around 1,700,000 distinct CDR3 sequences, 28% of which are singletons. Together, the top ten hold more than 6% of the sample. Sequenced input: blood. The receptors were gathered from a woman between 25 and 40 years old in good health.

This clonotype came up a few times. The V gene is TRBV30, the J gene TRBJ1-2; D perhaps matches TRBD1 (5 bases). Germline loops: CDR1 GTSNPN, CDR2 SVGIG (reference sequence). The ends were cut back, 3 bases at V and 7 bases at J, with 21 bases in the middle. This CDR3 has 15 residues. The CDR3, as DNA: TGTGCCTGGAGCCCAGGTGTAGCAGGGAGACGTGGCTACACCTTC. Translation: CAWSPGVAGRRGYTF.

Many counts were recorded for this clonotype. The chain is built from TRBV5-1 and TRBJ2-1, with 8 bases identical to TRBD2. V shed 0 bases and J 9 bases; nucleotides not matched to a gene: 8. The length of the CDR3 is 15 residues. Germline assignment: CDR1 SGHRS and CDR2 YFSETQ. The CDR3: CASSLVAGGRSEQFF. CDR3 DNA: TGCGCCAGCAGCTTGGTCGCGGGGGGCCGCAGTGAGCAGTTCTTC.

CDR3 region: CSAELSSYNEQFF. The CDR3 bases are TGCAGTGCTGAGCTGAGCTCCTACAATGAGCAGTTCTTC. The chain is built from TRBV20-1 and TRBJ2-1; D is unresolved. The germline CDR1 and CDR2 sequences are DFQATT and SNEGSKA (reference sequence). V lost 5 bases to trimming and J lost 0 bases, with 8 bases between them. There are 13 residues in the CDR3.

As for this clonotype: Mismatch with germline at one junction end may stem from a read error. The rearrangement uses TRBV9 and TRBJ1-6; no clear D. Germline V gene lookup returns CDR1 SGDLS and CDR2 YYNGEE. The CDR3 spans 13 residues. CDR3 region: CAGSGIGNSPLHF. In DNA, the CDR3 is TGTGCCGGCAGCGGGATCGGAAATTCACCCCTCCACTTT. Combining the CDR3 with reference TRBV9 and TRBJ1-6 gives the whole variable domain DSGVTQTPKHLITATGQRVTLRCSPRSGDLSVYWYQQSLDQGLQFLIQYYNGEERAKGNILERFSAQQFPDLHSELNLSSLELGDSALYFCAGSGIGNSPLHFGNGTRLTVT.

For the CDR3, the DNA is TGTGCCAGCAGCTCTTTCAGGGGACTCCAAGAGACCCAGTTCTTC. This gives the protein CASSSFRGLQETQFF. This chain connects TRBV11-2 to TRBJ2-1; D tentatively fits TRBD1 or TRBD2 (6 bases each). V lost 4 bases, J lost 13 bases, and 23 bases lay in between. The length of the CDR3 is 15 residues. Germline V gene sequence: CDR1 SGHAT, CDR2 FQNNGV.

In its sample, this clonotype was seen a few times. J is TRBJ2-1 and V is TRBV20-1; 8 nucleotides align to TRBD2. The CDR3 sequence is 14 residues long. The V segment lost 6 bases and the J segment 5 bases; nucleotides outside the gene matches: 9. Germline V gene data show CDR1 as DFQATT and CDR2 as SNEGSKA (reference sequence). Written as DNA, the CDR3 is TGCAGTGCCGCTTCTAGCGGGCTAGACAATGAGCAGTTCTTC. Translated, it gives CSAASSGLDNEQFF.

This chain connects TRBV12-3 or TRBV12-4 to TRBJ2-1; D may be TRBD1 (7 bases). The CDR3 has 17 amino acids. Trimming cost V 6 bases and J 5 bases, with 23 bases left between them. The DNA for the CDR3 is TGTGCCAGCAGCCCGAGAAGACAGGGACTTTTAAACAATGAGCAGTTCTTC. Translated: CASSPRRQGLLNNEQFF.

Remarks on this clonotype: This could be a read error, since a much larger clone is one nucleotide away. CDR3 in DNA: TGTGCCAGCAGAGCGGGGGCCCTGGTTCAAGAGACCCAGGACTTC. The encoded protein is CASRAGALVQETQDF. The genes are TRBV2 and TRBJ2-5; 8 bases are shared with TRBD2. Germline V CDR1 and CDR2: SNHLY, FYNNEI. This CDR3 comprises 15 residues.

This clonotype was counted many times. V gene TRBV7-2 combines with J gene TRBJ1-2; unclear D gene. Germline values: CDR1 SGHTA, CDR2 FQGNSA. There are 14 residues in the CDR3. The germline V and J ends were trimmed by 3 bases and 4 bases, with 12 bases remaining between them. The CDR3: CASSFQEFGYGYTF. CDR3 nucleotides: TGTGCCAGCAGCTTCCAAGAATTTGGCTATGGCTACACCTTC.

This chain joins TRBV27 and TRBJ1-1; 9 bases map to TRBD1. Germline-derived CDR1 and CDR2 are MNHEY and SMNVEV (reference sequence). The CDR3 length is 16 residues. The trim removed 5 bases at V and 1 base at J, leaving 8 bases unmatched. The CDR3 nucleotides are TGTGCCAGCAGTCCTAGGGGACAGGGTAAGAACACTGAAGCTTTCTTT. Translated: CASSPRGQGKNTEAFF.

V and J are TRBV21-1 and TRBJ2-1. TRBV21-1 constitutes a pseudogene. The CDR3 spans 14 residues. The DNA for the CDR3 is TGTGCCAGCAGCACTCGGACGGTTTACAATGAGCAGTTCTTC. It codes for CASSTRTVYNEQFF.

This chain joins TRBV7-9 and TRBJ2-3, with 12 bases that match TRBD2. The CDR3 sequence is 15 residues long. Germline V gene lookup returns CDR1 SEHNR and CDR2 FQNEAQ (reference sequence). V lost 4 bases, J lost 8 bases, and 7 bases stayed unmatched. CDR3: CASSSMTSGGGTQYF. CDR3 DNA sequence: TGTGCCAGCAGCTCAATGACTAGCGGGGGCGGTACGCAGTATTTT.

Remarks on this clonotype: Germline is not matched at one junction end, which may reflect a read error. The chain recombines TRBV12-3 or TRBV12-4 with TRBJ2-3; a possible D gene is TRBD1 (5 bases). The length of the CDR3 is 12 residues. The DNA for the CDR3 is TGTGTCAGCAGGGCAGGGTCGCTTACGCAGTATTTT. Its translation: CVSRAGSLTQYF.

This clonotype was observed many times. The chain combines TRBV12-3 or TRBV12-4 with TRBJ2-5; 7 bases match TRBD1. Trimming removed 4 bases from V and 2 bases from J; junction bases left unmatched: 10. This CDR3 comprises 16 residues. The DNA for the CDR3 is TGTGCCAGCAGTTCCCCGGGACAGACGGGTCAAGAGACCCAGTACTTC. Protein sequence: CASSSPGQTGQETQYF.

This clonotype has just a few counts. V gene TRBV7-2 combines with J gene TRBJ1-6; possible D gene TRBD1, 6 bases. Trimming removed 4 bases from V and 7 bases from J, with 17 bases in between. The germline V gene has CDR1 SGHTA and CDR2 FQGNSA. The CDR3 covers 16 residues. CDR3: CASSSQGGNTNSPLHF. DNA of the CDR3: TGTGCCAGCAGCTCCCAAGGGGGGAACACCAATTCACCCCTCCACTTT.

This clonotype was seen repeatedly, ten times or more. The chain carries TRBV4-3 and TRBJ1-2; no clear D gene. Germline V gives CDR1 LGHNA, CDR2 YSLEER. The CDR3 spans 15 residues. V was shortened by 1 base and J by 8 bases, with 17 bases between the two germline ends. CDR3 loop: CASSQGHKIGGGYTF. CDR3 DNA sequence: TGCGCCAGCAGCCAAGGCCATAAGATAGGTGGCGGCTACACCTTC.

On this clonotype itself: This may be a read error: a much more frequent sequence differs by one nucleotide. The V gene is TRBV20-1, the J gene TRBJ2-5; TRBD2 aligns across 7 bases. The end of the DNA aligns better with TRBJ2-7, so the J call may be wrong. The germline CDR1 and CDR2 sequences are DFQATT and SNEGSKA (reference sequence). The CDR3 length is 14 residues. The CDR3 spells CSAASFSGPYEQYF. CDR3 coding DNA: TGCAGTGCTGCCAGCTTTAGCGGGCCCTACGAGCAGTACTTC.

This clonotype showed up many times. V and J are TRBV10-3 and TRBJ2-1; tentative D call: TRBD2 (6 bases). Germline V CDR1 and CDR2: ENHRY, SYGVKD. V was clipped by 3 bases and J by 4 bases, with 13 bases between them. This CDR3 is built from 15 residues. CDR3 residues: CAISEYSGNYNEQFF. The CDR3 region has the DNA TGTGCCATCAGTGAATATAGCGGAAATTACAATGAGCAGTTCTTC.

V usage is TRBV18 and J usage is TRBJ2-7; no clear D. CDR3 size: 14 residues. Trimming took 6 bases from V and 1 from J, leaving 13 bases between them. Germline lookup yields CDR1 KGHSH and CDR2 LQKENI. The CDR3 region is CASSARGRSYEQYF. The DNA of the CDR3 is TGTGCCAGCTCCGCTCGAGGCAGGTCCTACGAGCAGTACTTC.

The chain joins TRBV6-6 to TRBJ2-3; perhaps TRBD2 as D (5 bases). The CDR3 contains 15 residues. Trimming stripped 5 bases from V and 5 bases from J, with 17 bases between. Looked up from germline, CDR1 is MNHNY and CDR2 is SVGAGI (reference sequence). The CDR3 DNA reads TGTGCCAGCAGTCCCTTATTGAGGGTTAAAGATACGCAGTATTTT. Protein product: CASSPLLRVKDTQYF.

The V gene is TRBV20-1, the J gene TRBJ2-3, with a weak D call TRBD1 (6 bases). V lost 5 bases, J lost 2 bases, and 17 bases lay in between. The CDR3 runs 15 residues. The germline CDR1 and CDR2 sequences are DFQATT and SNEGSKA (reference sequence). CDR3 DNA sequence: TGCAGTGCTGAGCCCCCAGGACAGCCCACAGATACGCAGTATTTT. It translates to CSAEPPGQPTDTQYF.

The rearrangement uses TRBV5-6 and TRBJ2-1; the D gene is possibly TRBD1 (6 bases). Germline values: CDR1 SGHDT, CDR2 YYEEEE. This CDR3 spans 11 amino acids. V lost 3 bases and J lost 13, with 11 bases in between. The CDR3 DNA follows: TGTGCCAGCAGCTCTGCAGGGGATCAGTTCTTC. Translation gives CASSSAGDQFF.

The chain uses TRBV27 and TRBJ2-3; D is perhaps TRBD1 or TRBD2 (5 bases each). Trimming removed 7 bases from V and 2 bases from J, with 13 bases in between. The CDR3 consists of 14 residues. From germline, CDR1 is MNHEY and CDR2 SMNVEV (reference sequence). The CDR3 spells CASTQRGVTDTQYF. The DNA of the CDR3 is TGTGCCAGCACCCAGAGAGGGGTCACAGATACGCAGTATTTT.

This chain joins TRBV11-1 and TRBJ2-5; D is perhaps TRBD2 (5 bases). The V end lost 5 bases, the J end lost 6 bases, and 13 bases lay between the germline ends. The germline V gene encodes CDR1 SGHAT and CDR2 FQDESV (reference sequence). CDR3 length: 13 amino acids. The CDR3 loop is CASSKSRGKTQYF. CDR3 bases: TGTGCCAGCAGCAAATCTCGAGGGAAGACCCAGTACTTC.

This clonotype was recorded many times. The J gene is TRBJ2-1, the V gene TRBV6-2 or TRBV6-3, with no clear D. Trimming removed 2 bases from V and 8 bases from J, with 7 bases in between. In germline, CDR1 is MNHEY, CDR2 SVGEGT. This CDR3 has 12 residues. The CDR3 DNA follows: TGTGCCAGCAGTTACCCCTCCGATGAGCAGTTCTTC. As protein: CASSYPSDEQFF.

The chain joins TRBV7-2 to TRBJ1-4; possible D gene TRBD1, 5 bases. Germline V gives CDR1 SGHTA, CDR2 FQGNSA. The CDR3 spans 14 residues. Trimming pared 7 bases from V and 7 bases from J, leaving 16 bases between. The DNA for the CDR3 is TGTGCCAGCATGAACAATTGGGGGGTTGAAAAACTGTTTTTT. Protein sequence: CASMNNWGVEKLFF.

The CDR3 sequence is CSVGGRGYYEQYF. The CDR3 DNA follows: TGCAGCGTTGGGGGCAGGGGGTACTACGAGCAGTACTTC. The chain links TRBV29-1 to TRBJ2-7, with 7 bases fitting TRBD1. V lost 4 bases to trimming and J lost 3 bases; unmatched junction nucleotides: 6. Germline V CDR1 and CDR2: SQVTM, ANQGSEA. The CDR3 runs to 13 residues.

The J gene is TRBJ2-1, the V gene TRBV20-1; 9 nucleotides align to TRBD2. V lost 0 bases and J lost 9; bases outside the gene matches: 6. Germline CDR1 DFQATT, CDR2 SNEGSKA (reference sequence). This CDR3 spans 14 amino acids. CDR3 DNA sequence: TGCAGTGCTAGAGAAGCGGGGGGCCGCGGTGAGCAGTTCTTC. This translates into CSAREAGGRGEQFF.

A few counts support this clonotype. The chain combines TRBV20-1 with TRBJ2-5, with D possibly being TRBD2 (7 bases). Germline-derived CDR1 and CDR2 are DFQATT and SNEGSKA (reference sequence). The CDR3 is 16 residues long. V lost 6 bases and J 0 bases, leaving 20 bases between the germline ends. The CDR3 loop is CSASPPGGANQETQYF. CDR3 coding DNA: TGCAGTGCGTCCCCCCCGGGGGGCGCCAACCAAGAGACCCAGTACTTC.

The chain uses TRBV2 and TRBJ2-7, with D perhaps matching TRBD1 or TRBD2 (5 bases each). This CDR3 spans 15 amino acids. V lost 6 bases to trimming and J lost 2 bases, with 17 bases between them. From germline, CDR1 is SNHLY and CDR2 FYNNEI. CDR3: CASRPFYGDPYEQYF. DNA of the CDR3: TGTGCCAGCAGACCTTTTTACGGGGACCCCTACGAGCAGTACTTC.

The V gene is TRBV20-1, the J gene TRBJ2-7, with D possibly matching TRBD1 (6 bases). Trimming took 5 bases from V and 1 from J, leaving 9 bases between them. The germline gives CDR1 DFQATT, CDR2 SNEGSKA (reference sequence). CDR3 size: 12 residues. The CDR3 protein is CSAATGSYEQYF. As DNA, the CDR3 is TGCAGTGCTGCGACAGGTTCCTACGAGCAGTACTTC.

This clonotype occurred many times. The chain combines TRBV29-1 with TRBJ2-5, with TRBD1 matching over 10 bases. The DNA end lines up better with TRBJ2-7; the J call may be wrong. CDR1 is SQVTM, CDR2 ANQGSEA, per germline. CDR3 size: 13 residues. Here the CDR3 reads CSAWTGGEFEQYF. Written as DNA, the CDR3 is TGCAGCGCCTGGACAGGGGGAGAATTCGAGCAGTACTTC.